This T cell receptor beta chain appears in the sequencing data of a study of T cell responses to AZD1222 COVID-19 vaccine. As for the study in general: Researchers grouped second doses given at about 4 or about 12 weeks into one pool.

This clone has just a few counts. As yet, its antigen is unknown. The protocol was immunoSEQ multiplex PCR, while the TCRdb copy is restricted to in-frame clones and leaves out a portion. This table holds about 150,000 clones, approximately 90% found once. Germline CDR1 LNHNV, CDR2 YYDKDF (reference sequence). This CDR3 comprises 15 residues. Deletions cut 0 bases from V and 5 bases from J, with 11 bases between. General study results and limits: Repertoire collection took place solely once the T cell response had peaked. Clonal diversity was possibly underestimated, and white British individuals and females predominated among donors.

Material: peripheral blood, obtained on day 0 of AZD1222 vaccination. The chain recombines TRBV15 with TRBJ1-5; D is unresolved. The sequence was collected from an adult in good health. This CDR3 reads CATSRDLKEDQPQHF. The DNA for the CDR3 is TGTGCCACCAGCAGAGATTTGAAGGAAGATCAGCCCCAGCATTTT.